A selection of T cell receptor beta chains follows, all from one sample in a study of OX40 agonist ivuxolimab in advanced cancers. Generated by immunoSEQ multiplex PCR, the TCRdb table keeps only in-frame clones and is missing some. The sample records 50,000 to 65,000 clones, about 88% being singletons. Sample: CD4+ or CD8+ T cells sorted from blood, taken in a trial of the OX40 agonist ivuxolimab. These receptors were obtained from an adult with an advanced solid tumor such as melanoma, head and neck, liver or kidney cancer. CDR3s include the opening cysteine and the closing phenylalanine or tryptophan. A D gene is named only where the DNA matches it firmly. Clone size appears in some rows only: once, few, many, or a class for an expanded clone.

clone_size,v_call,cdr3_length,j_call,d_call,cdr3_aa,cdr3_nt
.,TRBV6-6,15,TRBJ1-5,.,CAISSGFYSNQPQHF,TGTGCCATAAGTTCGGGGTTTTATAGCAATCAGCCCCAGCATTTT
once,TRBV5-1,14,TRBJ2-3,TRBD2,CASSLTGRADTQYF,TGCGCCAGCAGCTTGACCGGGAGGGCCGATACGCAGTATTTT
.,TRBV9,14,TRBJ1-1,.,CASSVAQGGTEAFF,TGTGCCAGCAGCGTCGCACAGGGAGGCACTGAAGCTTTCTTT
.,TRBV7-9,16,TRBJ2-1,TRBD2,CASSWTSGSPYNEQFF,TGTGCCAGCAGCTGGACTAGCGGGAGCCCCTACAATGAGCAGTTCTTC
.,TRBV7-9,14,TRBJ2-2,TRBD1,CASSWTGDTGELFF,TGTGCCAGCAGTTGGACAGGGGACACCGGGGAGCTGTTTTTT
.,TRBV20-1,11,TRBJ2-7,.,CSARVMGEQYF,TGCAGTGCTAGAGTTATGGGCGAGCAGTACTTC
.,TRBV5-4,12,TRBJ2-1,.,CASSDGRNEQFF,TGTGCCAGCAGCGATGGAAGAAATGAGCAGTTCTTC
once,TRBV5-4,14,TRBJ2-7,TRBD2,CASSFSGSHYEQYF,TGTGCCAGCAGCTTCAGCGGGAGTCACTACGAGCAGTACTTC
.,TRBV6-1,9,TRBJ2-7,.,CASSVEQYF,TGTGCCAGCAGTGTGGAGCAGTACTTC
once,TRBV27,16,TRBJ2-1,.,CASISSLGGEYNEQFF,TGTGCCAGCATATCATCCTTGGGCGGGGAATACAATGAGCAGTTCTTC
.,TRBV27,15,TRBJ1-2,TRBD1,CASSAGQGLVDGYTF,TGTGCCAGCAGTGCCGGACAGGGGCTGGTCGATGGCTACACCTTC
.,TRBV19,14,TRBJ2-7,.,CASRIGDGGYEQYF,TGTGCCAGTAGAATAGGGGACGGAGGCTACGAGCAGTACTTC
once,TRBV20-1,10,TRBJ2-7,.,CSAIWDEQYF,TGCAGTGCGATTTGGGATGAGCAGTACTTC
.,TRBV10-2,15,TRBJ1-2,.,CASSEAGATYYGYTF,TGCGCCAGCAGTGAGGCAGGGGCGACATACTATGGCTACACCTTC
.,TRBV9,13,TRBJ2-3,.,CASSPPRTGTQYF,TGTGCCAGCAGCCCCCCCCGGACTGGTACGCAGTATTTT
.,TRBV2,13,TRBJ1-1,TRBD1,CASPGGTGSEAFF,TGTGCCAGCCCCGGGGGGACAGGGTCTGAAGCTTTCTTT
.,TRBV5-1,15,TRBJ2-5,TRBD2,CASSPGTSGQETQYF,TGCGCCAGCAGCCCGGGGACTAGCGGCCAAGAGACCCAGTACTTC